The 13 T cell receptor beta chains reported below all come from one sample, sequenced in a study of blood T cell repertoires in COVID-19. Here immunoSEQ multiplex PCR was the method, and the copy in TCRdb shows in-frame clones only, minus some. The table lists around 160,000 clones, roughly 90% of them singletons, with over 15% in the top ten. The specimen was peripheral blood. The receptors originated from a man in his 60s with active or convalescent COVID-19.

This chain connects TRBV12-3 or TRBV12-4 to TRBJ1-1; weak D call: TRBD1 (5 bases). V lost 5 bases and J lost 5, with 12 bases in between. This CDR3 comprises 13 residues. CDR3 nucleotides: TGTGCCAGCAGTAACACAGGTGGAACTGAAGCTTTCTTT. As protein: CASSNTGGTEAFF.

The chain combines TRBV29-1 with TRBJ2-1; possibly TRBD1 for D (5 bases). This CDR3 spans 11 amino acids. V was cut by 8 bases and J by 1 base, with 6 bases left in between. The germline gives CDR1 SQVTM, CDR2 ANQGSEA. The CDR3 protein is CSHRSYNEQFF. CDR3 nucleotide sequence: TGCAGCCACAGGTCCTACAATGAGCAGTTCTTC.

The chain has TRBV27 and TRBJ1-2, with 7 bases fitting TRBD1. The junction had 12 bases not matched to a gene; V was cut back by 7 bases and J by 7 bases. Germline values: CDR1 MNHEY, CDR2 SMNVEV (reference sequence). The CDR3 contains 14 residues. CDR3 amino acids: CASTITGASSGYTF. CDR3 DNA sequence: TGTGCCAGCACTATTACAGGGGCCTCTAGTGGCTACACCTTC.

The J gene is TRBJ1-1, the V gene TRBV2; the D gene is possibly TRBD1 (5 bases). Deletions cut 6 bases from V and 1 base from J, with 24 bases between. Germline V lookup: CDR1 SNHLY, CDR2 FYNNEI. The CDR3 sequence is 18 residues long. CDR3 region: CASRLQVWSFEKNTEAFF. CDR3 coding DNA: TGTGCCAGCAGGTTACAGGTTTGGAGTTTTGAAAAGAACACTGAAGCTTTCTTT.

In nucleotides, the CDR3 is TGTGCCACAAAGACAGGGGCGAACACTGAAGCTTTCTTT. Translating it yields CATKTGANTEAFF. The chain uses TRBV7-2 and TRBJ1-1, with TRBD1 matching over 8 bases. With V trimmed by 10 bases and J by 1 base, 5 bases remained unmatched. CDR1 and CDR2 from the germline V gene are SGHTA and FQGNSA. The CDR3 runs to 13 residues. The whole variable domain, remainder taken from reference TRBV7-2 and TRBJ1-1, is GAGVSQSPSNKVTEKGKDVELRCDPISGHTALYWYRQSLGQGLEFLIYFQGNSAPDKSGLPSDRFSAERTGGSVSTLTIQRTQQEDSAVYLCATKTGANTEAFFGQGTRLTVV.

The chain uses TRBV7-2 and TRBJ2-1, with 10 bases identical to TRBD1. The J segment lost 10 bases and the V segment lost 5 bases, leaving 8 bases of the junction unmatched. CDR1 and CDR2 from the germline V gene are SGHTA and FQGNSA. The CDR3 loop spans 14 amino acids. CDR3 residues: CASSRDRGLREQFF. The DNA for the CDR3 is TGTGCCAGCAGCCGGGACAGGGGCCTCAGAGAGCAGTTCTTC.

The genes are TRBV5-1 and TRBJ1-5; D not resolved. Germline V gives CDR1 SGHRS, CDR2 YFSETQ. Between the trimmed V and J ends, which lost 0 bases and 3 bases, there was a span of 10 bases. The length of the CDR3 is 15 residues. CDR3 nucleotide sequence: TGCGCCAGCAGCTTGGAAGGCGGTTACAATCAGCCCCAGCATTTT. Its translation: CASSLEGGYNQPQHF.

The chain links TRBV6-5 to TRBJ1-5, with D possibly being TRBD1 (6 bases). Germline values: CDR1 MNHEY, CDR2 SVGAGI. The CDR3 has 15 amino acids. V was cut by 6 bases and J by 0 bases, with 12 bases left in between. The CDR3, as DNA: TGTGCCAGCAGACAAGGGGGTTATAGCAATCAGCCCCAGCATTTT. Protein: CASRQGGYSNQPQHF.

V is TRBV9 and J is TRBJ2-1; possible D gene TRBD1, 6 bases. The CDR3 runs to 15 residues. With 4 bases removed from V and 6 bases from J, the gap between germline ends came to 17 bases. Germline V lookup: CDR1 SGDLS, CDR2 YYNGEE. CDR3 loop: CASSPRDTTTNEQFF. The CDR3 DNA reads as TGTGCCAGCAGCCCCCGGGACACAACAACCAATGAGCAGTTCTTC.

V usage is TRBV27 and J usage is TRBJ2-3; TRBD1 matches 8 bases. J was trimmed by 0 bases and V by 5 bases; bases with no gene match: 7. The CDR3 is made up of 16 amino acids. From germline, CDR1 is MNHEY and CDR2 SMNVEV (reference sequence). The CDR3 loop reads CASSLRQGYSTDTQYF. The CDR3 coding sequence is TGTGCCAGCAGTCTCCGACAGGGGTATAGCACAGATACGCAGTATTTT.

V gene TRBV6-5 combines with J gene TRBJ2-2; 15 bases map to TRBD2. V lost 7 bases, J lost 7 bases, and 4 bases stayed unmatched. The CDR3 sequence is 15 residues long. Germline CDR1 is MNHEY and CDR2 is SVGAGI. The CDR3 loop is CASIGLAGGVGELFF. The CDR3 nucleotides read TGTGCCAGCATCGGACTAGCGGGAGGGGTCGGGGAGCTGTTTTTT.

This clone has a single count. V and J are TRBV6-6 and TRBJ2-2; TRBD1 agrees at 7 bases. From germline, CDR1 is MNHNY and CDR2 SVGAGI (reference sequence). Unmatched junction bases numbered 4, after V lost 6 bases and J lost 0 bases. This CDR3 comprises 15 residues. CDR3 protein: CASSRGQANTGELFF. The CDR3 nucleotides are TGTGCCAGCAGCCGAGGACAGGCGAACACCGGGGAGCTGTTTTTT.

V and J are TRBV11-2 and TRBJ1-5; tentatively, D is TRBD1 (5 bases). Germline-derived CDR1 and CDR2 are SGHAT and FQNNGV. This CDR3 has 14 residues. V lost 5 bases and J lost 7, with 15 bases in between. CDR3 residues: CASSRRGDAQPQHF. The CDR3 bases are TGTGCCAGCAGCCGCCGGGGGGACGCGCAGCCCCAGCATTTT.